The next 3 T cell receptor beta chains were all read from a single sample in a study of control samples from healthy donors and cancer patients. This table comes from immunoSEQ multiplex PCR, and its TCRdb copy is limited to in-frame clones, with some not included. The table includes 150,000 to 200,000 clones, about 93% detected once. Source material: blood. The receptors come from a woman in her 30s in good health.

This clone appeared a few times. The chain joins TRBV10-3 to TRBJ1-3, with TRBD1 matching 7 bases. Trimming cost V 2 bases and J 0 bases; bases outside gene matches: 1. CDR3 length: 15 residues. CDR1 is ENHRY and CDR2 is SYGVKD in the germline V gene. The CDR3 bases are TGTGCCATCAGTGAGGGGGACAGCTCTGGAAACACCATATATTTT. Its translation: CAISEGDSSGNTIYF.

This chain connects TRBV5-1 to TRBJ2-5, with 9 bases fitting TRBD2. The CDR3 is 16 amino acids. After removal of 0 bases from V and 3 bases from J, the junction contained 6 bases not matched to a gene. The germline V gene encodes CDR1 SGHRS and CDR2 YFSETQ. The CDR3 is CASSLGVSSGEETQYF. The CDR3 DNA reads as TGCGCCAGCAGCTTGGGAGTGTCTAGCGGGGAAGAGACCCAGTACTTC.

The rearrangement uses TRBV27 and TRBJ1-5, with a possible D match to TRBD1 (5 bases). Trimming shortened V by 4 bases and J by 4 bases, and 11 bases separated the two germline ends. Looked up from germline, CDR1 is MNHEY and CDR2 is SMNVEV (reference sequence). The CDR3 has 14 residues. The CDR3 nucleotides are TGTGCCAGCAGTTATAGTCGGGGGAATCAGCCCCAGCATTTT. Translating it yields CASSYSRGNQPQHF.